Many counts were recorded for the clone carrying this T cell receptor beta chain. The target antigen is unknown. A 5'RACE reaction primed in the constant segment made cDNA libraries of TCR alpha and TCR beta, and these carried sample barcodes and UMIs. A single record per CDR3 protein comes from TCRdb applying MiXCR to the 5' RACE reads. The repertoire holds almost 45,000 distinct CDR3 sequences, roughly 7.2% seen once, with roughly 0.79% in the top ten. The data originate from a study of T-cell memory formation after mild COVID-19. Points from the study as a whole: Still unconfirmed is whether the second-wave clones peaking on day 37 recognized SARS-CoV-2.

V trimming: 2 bases; J trimming: 4 bases; junction bases outside the gene matches: 4. Germline assignment: CDR1 MNHEY and CDR2 SVGAGI. The CDR3 loop spans 14 amino acids. The chain joins TRBV6-5 to TRBJ1-1, with 7 positions matching TRBD1. The receptor was derived from an adult who had mild COVID-19 (a few samples of this study predate the infection). Cell type and time point are not known. The specimen sequenced was PBMCs or a T cell subset sorted from them (not recorded which). CDR3 residues: CASSYTTGSTEAFF. In DNA, the CDR3 is TGTGCCAGCAGTTACACGACAGGGTCCACTGAAGCTTTCTTT.